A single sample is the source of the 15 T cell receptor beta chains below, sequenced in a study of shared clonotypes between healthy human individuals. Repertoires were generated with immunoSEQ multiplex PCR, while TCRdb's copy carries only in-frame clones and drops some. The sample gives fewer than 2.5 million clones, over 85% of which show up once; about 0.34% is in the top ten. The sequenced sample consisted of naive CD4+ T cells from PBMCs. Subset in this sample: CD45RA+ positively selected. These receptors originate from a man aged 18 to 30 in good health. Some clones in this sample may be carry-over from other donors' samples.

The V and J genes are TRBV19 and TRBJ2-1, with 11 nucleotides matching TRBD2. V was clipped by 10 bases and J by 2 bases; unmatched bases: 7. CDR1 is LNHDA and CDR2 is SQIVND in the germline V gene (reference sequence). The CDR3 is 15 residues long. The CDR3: CATQTSGIPYNEQFF. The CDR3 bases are TGTGCCACCCAGACTAGCGGGATACCCTACAATGAGCAGTTCTTC.

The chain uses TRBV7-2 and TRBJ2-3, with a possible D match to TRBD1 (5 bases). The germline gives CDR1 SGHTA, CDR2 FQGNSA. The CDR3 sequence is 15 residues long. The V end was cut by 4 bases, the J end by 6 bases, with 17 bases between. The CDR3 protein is CASSSYRQSSDTQYF. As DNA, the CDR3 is TGTGCCAGCAGCTCCTACCGACAGAGTTCGGATACGCAGTATTTT.

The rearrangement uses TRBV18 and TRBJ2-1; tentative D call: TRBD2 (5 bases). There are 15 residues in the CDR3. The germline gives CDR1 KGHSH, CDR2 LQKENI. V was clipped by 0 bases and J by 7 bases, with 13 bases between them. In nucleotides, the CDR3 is TGTGCCAGCTCACCACCGGAGTCTAGCAGAAATGAGCAGTTCTTC. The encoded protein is CASSPPESSRNEQFF.

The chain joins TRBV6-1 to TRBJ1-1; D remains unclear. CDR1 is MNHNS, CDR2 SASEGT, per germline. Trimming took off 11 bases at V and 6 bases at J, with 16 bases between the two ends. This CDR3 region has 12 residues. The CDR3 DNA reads TGTGCCCTCACGTATTGGGGAGCTGAAGCTTTCTTT. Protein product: CALTYWGAEAFF.

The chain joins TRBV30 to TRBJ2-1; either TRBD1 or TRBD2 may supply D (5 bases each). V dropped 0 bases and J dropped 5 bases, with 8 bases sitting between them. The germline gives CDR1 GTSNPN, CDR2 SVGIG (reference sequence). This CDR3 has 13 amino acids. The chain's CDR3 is CAWSVRGDNEQFF. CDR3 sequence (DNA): TGTGCCTGGAGTGTACGAGGGGACAATGAGCAGTTCTTC.

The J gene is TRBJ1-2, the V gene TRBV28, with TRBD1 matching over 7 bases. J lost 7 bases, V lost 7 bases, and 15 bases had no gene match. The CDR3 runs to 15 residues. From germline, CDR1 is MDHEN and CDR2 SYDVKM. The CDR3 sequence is CASIGLAGGIGGYTF. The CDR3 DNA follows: TGTGCCAGCATTGGATTGGCAGGGGGAATTGGTGGCTACACCTTC.

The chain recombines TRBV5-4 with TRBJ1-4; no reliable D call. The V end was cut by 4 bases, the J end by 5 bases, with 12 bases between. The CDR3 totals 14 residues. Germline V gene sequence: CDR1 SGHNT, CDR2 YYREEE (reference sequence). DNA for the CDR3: TGTGCCAGCAGCCCCTCGGTAGAGAATGAAAAACTGTTTTTT. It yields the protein CASSPSVENEKLFF.

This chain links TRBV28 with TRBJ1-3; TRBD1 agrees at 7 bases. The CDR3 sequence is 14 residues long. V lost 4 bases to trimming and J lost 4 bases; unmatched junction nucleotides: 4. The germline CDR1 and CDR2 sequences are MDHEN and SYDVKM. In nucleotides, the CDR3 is TGTGCCAGCAGTTACCGGGACAGAGGAAACACCATATATTTT. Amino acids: CASSYRDRGNTIYF.

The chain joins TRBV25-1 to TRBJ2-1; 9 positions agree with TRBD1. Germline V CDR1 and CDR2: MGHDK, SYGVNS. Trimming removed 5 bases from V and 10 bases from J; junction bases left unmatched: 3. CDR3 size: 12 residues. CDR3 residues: CASSPGQGEQFF. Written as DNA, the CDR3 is TGTGCCAGCAGTCCCGGACAGGGGGAGCAGTTCTTC.

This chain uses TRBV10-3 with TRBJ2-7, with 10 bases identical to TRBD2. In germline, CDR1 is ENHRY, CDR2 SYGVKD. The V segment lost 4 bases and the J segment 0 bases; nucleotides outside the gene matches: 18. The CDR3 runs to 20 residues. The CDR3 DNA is TGTGCCATCAGTGCGCATCGGGACCCGGGGGCTAGCGGGAGCTCCTACGAGCAGTACTTC. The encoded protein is CAISAHRDPGASGSSYEQYF.

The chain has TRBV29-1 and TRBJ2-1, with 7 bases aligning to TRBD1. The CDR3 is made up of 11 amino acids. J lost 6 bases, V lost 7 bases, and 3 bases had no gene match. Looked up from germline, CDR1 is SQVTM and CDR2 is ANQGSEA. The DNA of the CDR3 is TGCAGCGCCGGACAGGTCAATGAGCAGTTCTTC. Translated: CSAGQVNEQFF.

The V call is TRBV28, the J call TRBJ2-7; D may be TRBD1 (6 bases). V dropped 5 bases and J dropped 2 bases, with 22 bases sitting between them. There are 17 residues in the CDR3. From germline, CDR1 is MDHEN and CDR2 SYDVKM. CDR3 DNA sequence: TGTGCCAGCAGTCTAAATCTAAAGGGGGACCGCGCCTACGAGCAGTACTTC. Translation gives CASSLNLKGDRAYEQYF.

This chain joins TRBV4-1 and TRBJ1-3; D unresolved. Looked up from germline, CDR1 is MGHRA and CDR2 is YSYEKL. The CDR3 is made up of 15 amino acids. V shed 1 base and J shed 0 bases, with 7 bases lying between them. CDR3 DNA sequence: TGCGCCAGCAGCCAAGCGCGACCCTCTGGAAACACCATATATTTT. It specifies CASSQARPSGNTIYF.

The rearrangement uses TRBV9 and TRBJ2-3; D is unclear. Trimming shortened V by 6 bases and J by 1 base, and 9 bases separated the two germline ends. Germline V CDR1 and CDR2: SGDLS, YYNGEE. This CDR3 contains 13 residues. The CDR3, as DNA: TGTGCCAGCACAAATCGGGGCACAGATACGCAGTATTTT. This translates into CASTNRGTDTQYF.

The chain's CDR3 is CASSFLAGVLETQYF. CDR3 DNA sequence: TGTGCCAGCAGCTTCCTAGCGGGAGTGTTGGAGACCCAGTACTTC. This chain uses TRBV11-2 with TRBJ2-5, with 10 bases identical to TRBD2. CDR3 length: 15 residues. Per the germline V gene, CDR1 is SGHAT and CDR2 is FQNNGV. The J segment lost 5 bases and the V segment lost 3 bases, leaving 6 bases of the junction unmatched.